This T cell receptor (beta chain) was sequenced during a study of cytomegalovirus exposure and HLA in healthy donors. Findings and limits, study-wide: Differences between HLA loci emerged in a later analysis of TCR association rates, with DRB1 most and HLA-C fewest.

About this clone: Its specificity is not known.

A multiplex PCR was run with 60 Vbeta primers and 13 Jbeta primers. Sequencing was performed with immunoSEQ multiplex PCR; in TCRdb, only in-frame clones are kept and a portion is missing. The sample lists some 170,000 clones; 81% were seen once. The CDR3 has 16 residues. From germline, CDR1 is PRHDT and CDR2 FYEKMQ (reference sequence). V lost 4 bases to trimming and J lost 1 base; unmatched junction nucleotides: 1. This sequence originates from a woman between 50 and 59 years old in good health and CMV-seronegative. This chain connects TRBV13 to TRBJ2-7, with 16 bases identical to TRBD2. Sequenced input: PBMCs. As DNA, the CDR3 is TGTGCCAGCAGCTCGGGACTAGCGGGAGGGTCCTACGAGCAGTACTTC. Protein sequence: CASSSGLAGGSYEQYF.